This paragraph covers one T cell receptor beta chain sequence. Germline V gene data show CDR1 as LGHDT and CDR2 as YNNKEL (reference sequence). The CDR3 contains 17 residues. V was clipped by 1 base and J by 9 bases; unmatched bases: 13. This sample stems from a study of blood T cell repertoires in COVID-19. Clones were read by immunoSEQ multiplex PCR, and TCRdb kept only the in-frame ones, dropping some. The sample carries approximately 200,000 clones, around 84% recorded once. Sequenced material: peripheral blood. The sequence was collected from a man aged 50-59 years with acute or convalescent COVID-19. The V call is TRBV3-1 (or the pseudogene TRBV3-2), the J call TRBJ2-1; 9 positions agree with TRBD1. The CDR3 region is CASSQVPRTGARIEQFF. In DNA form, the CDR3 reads TGTGCCAGCAGCCAAGTCCCCCGGACAGGGGCGAGGATTGAGCAGTTCTTC.